The present entry profiles one T cell receptor beta chain with its context. Its antigen is still unknown. Base qualities are missing; no much larger clone stands one base away. Library preparation was by the immunoSEQ multiplex PCR assay. Each sample had 10^5 or so TCR templates assayed by the deep sequencing platform. Genomic DNA extracted from sorted T cells was the material used for TCRbeta CDR3 sequencing. As for how the authors treated the data: Clonal analysis of TCRbeta CDR3 data was done in the R programming language. Comparing unstimulated samples against CFSE-low samples taken after the reaction was how alloreactive CD4+ and CD8+ clones were defined. Alloreactive CD4+ clones were assigned to regulatory or non-regulatory origin by matching sequences to sorted unstimulated Treg and non-Treg repertoires. The table was pulled from immuneACCESS by TCRdb, which kept in-frame rearrangements only. Such tables lose some clones; where checked, under half of the loss comes from unresolved V genes, and the rest has no known cause. Clonal size and the V and J genes are those of that table, whereas D and trimming came from the DNA. Counted in this sample were 90,000 to 150,000 clones; 80% to 95% of them appeared once. The ten largest clones add up to over 0.15% of the sample.

This entry belongs to a study of siplizumab effects on memory and regulatory T cells (dated by TCRdb to the late 2010s). Broadly, across the study: The study examined how the anti-CD2 antibody siplizumab affects alloreactive T-cell subsets in allogeneic mixed lymphocyte reactions built from human PBMCs. On the study overall, not on this receptor specifically: For roughly 80-95% of proliferating CD4+ or CD8+ clones, no naive or memory phenotype could be assigned. Because sequences at frequencies below about 10^-5 were poorly captured, only a minor fraction of alloreactive clones could be mapped back to unstimulated subsets. Of the alloreactive CD4+ clones that could be mapped, the Treg-derived share averaged about 70% with siplizumab compared with under 30% in control reactions. Whether proliferating Tregs from siplizumab cultures actually had suppressive function was not functionally confirmed. Siplizumab significantly lowered the cumulative frequency of alloreactive sequences that could be traced to unstimulated CD4+ memory T cells. Unstimulated naive T cells appeared more diverse than memory T cells, and naive cells seemed to contribute substantially to the alloresponse.

V and J are trimmed by 1 base and 3 bases, and the gene matches miss 7 bases of the junction. There are 16 amino acids in the CDR3, from cysteine to phenylalanine inclusive. CDR3 DNA only is kept here, 48 bases in frame from base 1. CDR1 and CDR2 are drawn from the germline V gene (reference sequence): LNHDA, SQIVND. Sorted unstimulated T cells, along with proliferating T cells recovered from mixed lymphocyte reactions, underwent TCRbeta CDR3 sequencing. Fresh whole blood from roughly 10 HLA-typed healthy donors was used to isolate PBMCs. Unstimulated CD4+ non-regulatory T cells were FACS-sorted to map the origin of alloreactive clones.

The sequence links TRBV19 to TRBJ2-3; 7 bases in the middle match TRBD1. The source of this sequence is a human donor in good health. Specimen: non-Treg CD4+ T cells sorted from blood. The intended sense of this specimen's cell subset or site label: FACS-sorted unstimulated CD4+ non-regulatory T cells. Here is the DNA: TGTGCCAGTAGTATAGTAAGACAGGGTGGAACAGATACGCAGTATTTT. Its protein product is CASSIVRQGGTDTQYF.